This record covers a single TCR beta chain. Original handling: The assay estimated nucleated cells by amplifying reference gene primers. Clones were sequenced by immunoSEQ multiplex PCR, and TCRdb holds only the in-frame ones, with some missing. The V and J calls and clone size were taken over from that table, and D and trimming were inferred from the DNA. The sample includes roughly 140,000 clones, about 80% of them seen just once. Losses at the gene ends were 10 bases for V and 4 bases for J; bases not matched to a gene: 8. CDR3 length equals 14 residues. Looked up from germline, CDR1 is SGHAT and CDR2 is FQNNGV. This specimen comes from a study of blood T cell repertoires in COVID-19. Study-wide context: The study drew acute and convalescent COVID-19 samples from the United States, Italy and Spain. T cells, B-cell-depleted T cells, or PBMCs provided the cDNA or gDNA that served as material.

This TCR was sampled from a human donor in a cohort sampled during active COVID-19. The sequenced sample was peripheral blood. The V call is TRBV11-2, the J call TRBJ2-3, with 10 bases that match TRBD2. The CDR3 protein is CATRTSGSPDTQYF. CDR3 nucleotides: TGTGCCACCCGGACTAGCGGTTCTCCAGATACGCAGTATTTT.